This is a list of T cell receptor beta chains from one sample in a study of shared clonotypes between healthy human individuals. Using immunoSEQ multiplex PCR, the repertoire was profiled, and TCRdb retains in-frame clones only, with some absent. The data contain hundreds of thousands of clones, 85% to 95% of them singletons. Sequencing input: naive CD8+ T cells sorted from blood. All receptors derive from a woman under 40 in good health. Both conserved end residues are trimmed from each CDR3. Some rows mark clone size as missing; the rest say once, few, many or name a class of expanded clone.

v_gene	j_gene	abundance	CDR3aa
TRBV4-1	TRBJ2-1	.	ASSHGIWASGGVHEQF
TRBV10-3	TRBJ1-5	.	AIAESNQPQH
TRBV6-5	TRBJ2-7	.	ASSYPLRDLWREQY
TRBV6-1	TRBJ2-2	.	ASRETGGSTGELF
TRBV19	TRBJ2-7	.	ASSIGLADLYEQY
TRBV28	TRBJ2-1	once	ASSLGQVANEQF
TRBV9	TRBJ2-7	.	ASSVLGGPPYEQY
TRBV2	TRBJ2-1	once	ASSDWGVEF
TRBV13	TRBJ2-7	.	ASSYDRGTDEQY
TRBV10-3	TRBJ1-1	.	AISVESGGTEAF
TRBV30	TRBJ1-1	.	AWTVGQGIYTEAF
TRBV20-1	.	.	SASDGNEQY
TRBV13	TRBJ1-4	.	ASSSRHGLGEKLF
TRBV27	TRBJ2-1	once	ASSWTGTGLNEQF
TRBV7-6	TRBJ2-3	.	ASSLGQSDTQY
TRBV4-2	TRBJ2-7	.	ASSQVQEGALTYEQY
TRBV6-5	TRBJ1-2	.	ASSHGQGAWGYT
TRBV9	TRBJ2-3	.	ASSVRAGWGGDTDTQY
TRBV28	TRBJ2-1	few	ASSLSLGQGGIDEQF
TRBV30	TRBJ2-1	.	AWSYGEGNEQF
TRBV11-2	TRBJ2-2	.	ATCGVTGELF
TRBV6-1	TRBJ2-7	.	ASSETSGFSYEQY
TRBV7-9	TRBJ2-5	.	ASSTLRQERQETQY
TRBV7-9	TRBJ2-3	.	ASSLKLGLAATDTQY
TRBV5-1	TRBJ2-2	.	ASSPPRENTGELF
TRBV19	TRBJ2-2	.	ASSNVRGSTGELF
TRBV5-4	TRBJ1-1	.	ASSTVSGATEAF
TRBV11-2	TRBJ2-7	.	ASSPGWGLSPYEQY
TRBV29-1	TRBJ1-2	.	SVRDRYYGYT
TRBV27	TRBJ2-1	.	ATSAGASYNEQF
TRBV11-2	TRBJ2-7	.	ASSFPLGTGGSYEQY
TRBV19	TRBJ1-5	.	ASSIGQGTNQPQH
TRBV5-6	TRBJ1-4	.	ASRGAGNEKLF
TRBV28	TRBJ2-1	.	ASSFLVGPYYNEQF
TRBV4-1	TRBJ2-7	.	ASSQAGRTYEQY
TRBV4-1	TRBJ2-3	.	ASSQGGRRTDTQY
TRBV11-2	TRBJ1-1	.	ASSFGGYTEAF
TRBV27	TRBJ1-1	once	ASSLPGGHTEAF
TRBV19	TRBJ1-5	few	ASSDIAVQPQH
TRBV9	TRBJ2-1	.	ASSADRGNEQF
TRBV9	TRBJ1-1	.	ASSGTGTGHTYAMNTEAF
TRBV5-8	TRBJ2-1	.	ASSFTEYNEQF
TRBV29-1	TRBJ2-1	.	STDAETDYNEQF
TRBV28	.	once	ASPPDRPPSYEQY
TRBV2	TRBJ2-7	.	ATKKLTSGTSYEQY
TRBV6-6	TRBJ1-1	.	ASSRLTGRNTEAF
TRBV7-9	TRBJ2-1	.	ASSPSLAGGGNEQF
TRBV27	.	.	ASSLVAVPSYEQY
TRBV29-1	TRBJ2-7	.	SVEDIAGVSYEQY
TRBV29-1	TRBJ1-2	once	SVEDGGGGYT
TRBV28	.	.	ASSLSWGSYEQY
TRBV2	TRBJ1-2	.	ASSEGGIERYYGYT
TRBV6-5	TRBJ2-7	.	ASSLTGGEQY